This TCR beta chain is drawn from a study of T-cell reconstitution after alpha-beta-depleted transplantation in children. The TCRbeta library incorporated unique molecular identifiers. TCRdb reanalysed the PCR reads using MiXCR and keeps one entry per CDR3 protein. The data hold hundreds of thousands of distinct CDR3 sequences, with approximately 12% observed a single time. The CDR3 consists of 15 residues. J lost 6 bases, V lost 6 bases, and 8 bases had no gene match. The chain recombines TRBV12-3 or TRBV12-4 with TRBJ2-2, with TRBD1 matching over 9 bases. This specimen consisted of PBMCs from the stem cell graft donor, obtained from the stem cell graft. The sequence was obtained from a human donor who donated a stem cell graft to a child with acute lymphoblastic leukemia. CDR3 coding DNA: TGTGCCAGCAGCCGGGACAGGGAAGCGGCCGGGGAGCTGTTTTTT. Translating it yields CASSRDREAAGELFF.